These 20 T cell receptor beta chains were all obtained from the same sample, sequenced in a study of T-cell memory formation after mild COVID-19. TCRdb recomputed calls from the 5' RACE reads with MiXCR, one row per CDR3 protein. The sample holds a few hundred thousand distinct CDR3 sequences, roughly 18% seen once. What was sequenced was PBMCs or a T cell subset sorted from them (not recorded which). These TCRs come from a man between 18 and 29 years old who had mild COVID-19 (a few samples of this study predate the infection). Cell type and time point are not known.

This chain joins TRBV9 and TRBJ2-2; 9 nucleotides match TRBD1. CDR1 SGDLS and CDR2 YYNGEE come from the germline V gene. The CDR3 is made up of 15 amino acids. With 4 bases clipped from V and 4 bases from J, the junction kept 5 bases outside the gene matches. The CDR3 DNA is TGTGCCAGCAGCCACCGGGACAGGGCCACCGGGGAGCTGTTTTTT. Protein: CASSHRDRATGELFF.

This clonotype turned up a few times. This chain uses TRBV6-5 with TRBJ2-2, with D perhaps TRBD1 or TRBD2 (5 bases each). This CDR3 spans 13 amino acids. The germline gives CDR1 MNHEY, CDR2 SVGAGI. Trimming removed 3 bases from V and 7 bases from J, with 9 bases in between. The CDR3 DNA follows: TGTGCCAGCAGTTATGAGGGGAACGGGGAGCTGTTTTTT. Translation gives CASSYEGNGELFF.

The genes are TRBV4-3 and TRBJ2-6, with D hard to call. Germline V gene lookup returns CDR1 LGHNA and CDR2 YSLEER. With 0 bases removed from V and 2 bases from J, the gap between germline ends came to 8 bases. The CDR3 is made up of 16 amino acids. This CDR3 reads CASSQDTVTGANVLTF. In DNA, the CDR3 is TGCGCCAGCAGCCAAGATACCGTTACTGGGGCCAACGTCCTGACTTTC.

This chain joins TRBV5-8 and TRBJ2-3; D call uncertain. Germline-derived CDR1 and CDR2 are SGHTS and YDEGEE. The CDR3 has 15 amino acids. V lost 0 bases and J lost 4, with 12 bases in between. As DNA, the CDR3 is TGTGCCAGCAGCTTGGGAGACAAAAGGTCAGATACGCAGTATTTT. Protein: CASSLGDKRSDTQYF. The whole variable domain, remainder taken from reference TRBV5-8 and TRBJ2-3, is EAGVTQSPTHLIKTRGQQATLRCSPISGHTSVYWYQQALGLGLQFLLWYDEGEERNRGNFPPRFSGRQFPNYSSELNVNALELEDSALYLCASSLGDKRSDTQYFGPGTRLTVL.

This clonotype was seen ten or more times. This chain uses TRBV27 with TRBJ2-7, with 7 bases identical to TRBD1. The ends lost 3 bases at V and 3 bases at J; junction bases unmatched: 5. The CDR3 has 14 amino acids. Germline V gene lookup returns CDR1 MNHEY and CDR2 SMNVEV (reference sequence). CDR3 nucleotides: TGTGCCAGCAGTTTTGGGCAGGGGGACTACGAGCAGTACTTC. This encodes CASSFGQGDYEQYF.

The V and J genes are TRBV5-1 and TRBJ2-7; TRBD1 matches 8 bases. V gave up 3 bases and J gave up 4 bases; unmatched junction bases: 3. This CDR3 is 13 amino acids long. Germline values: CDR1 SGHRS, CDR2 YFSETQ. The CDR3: CASSSQGAYEQYF. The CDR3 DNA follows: TGCGCCAGCAGCTCTCAGGGGGCTTACGAGCAGTACTTC.

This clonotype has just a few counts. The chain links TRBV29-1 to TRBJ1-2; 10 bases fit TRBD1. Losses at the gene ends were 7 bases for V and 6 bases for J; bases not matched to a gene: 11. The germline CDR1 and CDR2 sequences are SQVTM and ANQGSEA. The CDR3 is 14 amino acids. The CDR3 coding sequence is TGCAGCGCCCAGCCCCGGGACAGGGGACATGGCTACACCTTC. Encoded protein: CSAQPRDRGHGYTF.

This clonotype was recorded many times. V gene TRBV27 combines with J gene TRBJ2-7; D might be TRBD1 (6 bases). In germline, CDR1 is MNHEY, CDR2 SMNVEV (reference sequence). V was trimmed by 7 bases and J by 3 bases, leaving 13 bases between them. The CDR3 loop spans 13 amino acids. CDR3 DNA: TGTGCCAGCACAAAAACAGGGAACTACGAGCAGTACTTC. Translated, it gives CASTKTGNYEQYF.

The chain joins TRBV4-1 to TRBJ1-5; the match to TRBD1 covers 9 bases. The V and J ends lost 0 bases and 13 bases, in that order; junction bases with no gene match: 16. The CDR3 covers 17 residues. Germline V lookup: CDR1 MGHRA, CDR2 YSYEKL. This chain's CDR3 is CASSQDHGQGMRWPQHF. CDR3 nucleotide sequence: TGCGCCAGCAGCCAAGATCACGGACAGGGGATGCGCTGGCCTCAGCATTTT.

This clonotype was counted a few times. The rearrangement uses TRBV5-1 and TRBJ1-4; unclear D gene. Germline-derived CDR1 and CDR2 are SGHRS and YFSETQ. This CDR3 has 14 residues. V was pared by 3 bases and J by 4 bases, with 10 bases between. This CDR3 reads CASSSNRLNEKLFF. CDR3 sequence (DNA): TGCGCCAGCAGCTCGAACAGACTTAATGAAAAACTGTTTTTT.

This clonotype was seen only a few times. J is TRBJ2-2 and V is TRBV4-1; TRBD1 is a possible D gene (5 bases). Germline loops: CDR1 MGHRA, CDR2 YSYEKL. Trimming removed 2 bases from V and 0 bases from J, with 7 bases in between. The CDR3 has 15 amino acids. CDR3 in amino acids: CASSQMTANTGELFF. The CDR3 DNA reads TGCGCCAGCAGCCAAATGACAGCGAACACCGGGGAGCTGTTTTTT.

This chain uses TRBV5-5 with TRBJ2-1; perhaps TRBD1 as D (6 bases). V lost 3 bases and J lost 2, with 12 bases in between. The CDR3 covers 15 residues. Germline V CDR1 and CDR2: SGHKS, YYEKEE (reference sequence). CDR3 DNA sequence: TGTGCCAGCAGCTCCACAGGGTCTACCTACAATGAGCAGTTCTTC. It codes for CASSSTGSTYNEQFF. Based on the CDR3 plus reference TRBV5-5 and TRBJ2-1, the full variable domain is DAGVTQSPTHLIKTRGQQVTLRCSPISGHKSVSWYQQVLGQGPQFIFQYYEKEERGRGNFPDRFSARQFPNYSSELNVNALLLGDSALYLCASSSTGSTYNEQFFGPGTRLTVL.

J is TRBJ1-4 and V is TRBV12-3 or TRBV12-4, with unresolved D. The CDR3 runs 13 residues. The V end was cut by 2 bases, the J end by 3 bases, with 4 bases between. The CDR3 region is CASSLQANEKLFF. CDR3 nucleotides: TGTGCCAGCAGTTTACAGGCTAATGAAAAACTGTTTTTT.

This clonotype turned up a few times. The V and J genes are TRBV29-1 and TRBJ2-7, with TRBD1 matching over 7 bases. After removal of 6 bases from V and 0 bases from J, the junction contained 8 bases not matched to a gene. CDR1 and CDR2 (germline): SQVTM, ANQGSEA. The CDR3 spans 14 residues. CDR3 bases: TGCAGCGTGGCACAGGGGTACAGCTCCTACGAGCAGTACTTC. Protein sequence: CSVAQGYSSYEQYF.

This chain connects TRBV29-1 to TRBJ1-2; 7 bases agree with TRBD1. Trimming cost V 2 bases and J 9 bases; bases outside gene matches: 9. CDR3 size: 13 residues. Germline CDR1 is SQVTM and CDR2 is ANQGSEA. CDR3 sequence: CSVEPGQPGSYTF. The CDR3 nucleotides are TGCAGCGTTGAACCGGGACAGCCTGGGAGCTACACCTTC.

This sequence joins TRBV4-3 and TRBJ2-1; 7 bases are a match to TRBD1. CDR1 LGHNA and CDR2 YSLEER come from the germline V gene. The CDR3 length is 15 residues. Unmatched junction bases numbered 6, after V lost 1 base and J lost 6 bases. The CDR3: CASSQGNRGFNEQFF. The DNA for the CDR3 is TGCGCCAGCAGCCAAGGCAACAGGGGTTTCAATGAGCAGTTCTTC.

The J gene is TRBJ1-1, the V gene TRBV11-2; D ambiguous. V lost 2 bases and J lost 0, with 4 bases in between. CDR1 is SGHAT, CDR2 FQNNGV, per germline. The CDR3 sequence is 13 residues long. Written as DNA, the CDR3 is TGTGCCAGCAGCTTACCCCTGAACACTGAAGCTTTCTTT. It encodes CASSLPLNTEAFF.

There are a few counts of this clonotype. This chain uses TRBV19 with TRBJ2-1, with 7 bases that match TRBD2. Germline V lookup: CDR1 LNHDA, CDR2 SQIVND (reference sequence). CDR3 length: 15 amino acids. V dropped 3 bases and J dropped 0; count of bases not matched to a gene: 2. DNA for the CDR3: TGTGCCAGTAGTATTGGGGGGGACTCCTACAATGAGCAGTTCTTC. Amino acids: CASSIGGDSYNEQFF.

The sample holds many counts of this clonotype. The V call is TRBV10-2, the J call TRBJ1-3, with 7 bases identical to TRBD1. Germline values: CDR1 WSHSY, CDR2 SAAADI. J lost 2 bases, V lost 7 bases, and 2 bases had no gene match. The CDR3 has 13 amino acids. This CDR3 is CASTDRAGNTIYF. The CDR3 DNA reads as TGCGCCAGCACTGACAGGGCTGGAAACACCATATATTTT.

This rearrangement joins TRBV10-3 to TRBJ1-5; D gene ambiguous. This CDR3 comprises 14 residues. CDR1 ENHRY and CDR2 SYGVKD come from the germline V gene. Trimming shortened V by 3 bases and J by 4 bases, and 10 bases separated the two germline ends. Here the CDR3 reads CAISEDLMNQPQHF. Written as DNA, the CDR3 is TGTGCCATCAGTGAAGATCTGATGAATCAGCCCCAGCATTTT.